One sample yielded the 15 T cell receptor beta chains listed below, sequenced in a study of T cell responses to AZD1222 COVID-19 vaccine. This table comes from immunoSEQ multiplex PCR, and its TCRdb copy is limited to in-frame clones, with some not included. The profile shows about 120,000 clones, around 83% of them singletons. The material sequenced was peripheral blood, taken 28 days after the second AZD1222 dose. All receptors come from an adult who received the AZD1222 COVID-19 vaccine.

The genes are TRBV6-5 and TRBJ1-1; D uncertain. Germline V CDR1 and CDR2: MNHEY, SVGAGI. This CDR3 spans 15 amino acids. With 2 bases removed from V and 6 bases from J, the gap between germline ends came to 16 bases. CDR3 region: CASSYRPFSRSEAFF. CDR3 nucleotides: TGTGCCAGCAGTTACCGGCCTTTCAGCCGATCTGAAGCTTTCTTT.

This rearrangement joins TRBV4-1 to TRBJ1-5, with D possibly TRBD1 on 5 matching bases. The length of the CDR3 is 15 residues. The germline gives CDR1 MGHRA, CDR2 YSYEKL. Trimming cost V 1 base and J 6 bases, with 13 bases left between them. The CDR3 nucleotides are TGCGCCAGCAGCCAAGTACGGGGGTCCGCTCAGCCCCAGCATTTT. Translating gives CASSQVRGSAQPQHF.

V usage is TRBV7-2 and J usage is TRBJ2-1; D is perhaps TRBD1 or TRBD2 (5 bases each). V gave up 1 base and J gave up 6 bases, with 10 bases separating them. Germline V gene lookup returns CDR1 SGHTA and CDR2 FQGNSA. This CDR3 contains 14 residues. The CDR3 reads CASSLVGDGNEQFF. CDR3 bases: TGTGCCAGCAGCTTAGTGGGGGATGGCAATGAGCAGTTCTTC.

The chain joins TRBV28 to TRBJ2-7, with unresolved D. The CDR3 loop spans 13 amino acids. Trimming took off 10 bases at V and 9 bases at J, with 22 bases between the two ends. Germline V CDR1 and CDR2: MDHEN, SYDVKM. The CDR3 DNA follows: TGTGCCACAGTCGACTCGGCTTCAAAACGGCAGTACTTC. This translates into CATVDSASKRQYF. The full variable domain, with the rest looked up from reference TRBV28 and TRBJ2-7, is DVKVTQSSRYLVKRTGEKVFLECVQDMDHENMFWYRQDPGLGLRLIYFSYDVKMKEKGDIPEGYSVSREKKERFSLILESASTNQTSMYLCATVDSASKRQYFGPGTRLTVT.

The rearrangement joins TRBV19 to TRBJ2-2; 7 bases align to TRBD2. The trim removed 2 bases at V and 1 base at J, leaving 10 bases unmatched. Germline CDR1 and CDR2: LNHDA and SQIVND (reference sequence). The CDR3 contains 18 residues. Here the CDR3 DNA reads TGTGCCAGTAGTATACCGGGCCCCCCTAGCGGGAACACCGGGGAGCTGTTTTTT. Protein sequence: CASSIPGPPSGNTGELFF.

The chain carries TRBV19 and TRBJ1-1; no definite D call. Deletions cut 4 bases from V and 1 base from J, with 7 bases between. Germline V gives CDR1 LNHDA, CDR2 SQIVND (reference sequence). This CDR3 is 13 amino acids long. The CDR3 protein is CASSKDGNTEAFF. CDR3 DNA: TGTGCCAGTAGTAAAGACGGGAACACTGAAGCTTTCTTT.

The rearrangement uses TRBV7-9 and TRBJ2-2; possible D gene TRBD2, 6 bases. The CDR3 length is 18 residues. V lost 4 bases to trimming and J lost 0 bases, with 18 bases between them. The V gene's germline CDR1 is SEHNR and CDR2 FQNEAQ (reference sequence). The CDR3 here is CASSSRWLRDANTGELFF. The CDR3 coding sequence is TGTGCCAGCAGCTCCCGCTGGTTGCGGGACGCGAACACCGGGGAGCTGTTTTTT. Supplemented by reference TRBV7-9 and TRBJ2-2, the full variable domain reads DTGVSQNPRHKITKRGQNVTFRCDPISEHNRLYWYRQTLGQGPEFLTYFQNEAQLEKSRLLSDRFSAERPKGSFSTLEIQRTEQGDSAMYLCASSSRWLRDANTGELFFGEGSRLTVL.

The V and J genes are TRBV4-3 and TRBJ2-6; TRBD2 might be the D (6 bases). CDR3 size: 18 residues. Deletions cut 6 bases from V and 0 bases from J, with 18 bases between. Germline CDR1 and CDR2: LGHNA and YSLEER. The CDR3 region is CASSRQMAGISGANVLTF. Here the CDR3 DNA reads TGCGCCAGCAGTCGGCAGATGGCGGGGATCTCTGGGGCCAACGTCCTGACTTTC.

V gene TRBV18 combines with J gene TRBJ2-1; 8 bases match TRBD2. CDR1 is KGHSH and CDR2 is LQKENI in the germline V gene. The ends lost 3 bases at V and 8 bases at J; junction bases unmatched: 6. This CDR3 contains 14 residues. CDR3 sequence: CASSPVGLAYEQFF. CDR3 nucleotides: TGTGCCAGCTCACCCGTTGGACTAGCCTATGAGCAGTTCTTC.

This clone has a single count. V and J are TRBV7-9 and TRBJ2-2; 7 nucleotides line up with TRBD2. Germline-derived CDR1 and CDR2 are SEHNR and FQNEAQ (reference sequence). The V segment lost 7 bases and the J segment 2 bases; nucleotides outside the gene matches: 4. The length of the CDR3 is 14 residues. CDR3 sequence: CASTWGGNTGELFF. The CDR3 DNA follows: TGTGCCAGCACCTGGGGGGGAAACACCGGGGAGCTGTTTTTT.

This chain uses TRBV5-4 with TRBJ2-2; 10 bases map to TRBD1. CDR1 is SGHNT, CDR2 YYREEE, per germline (reference sequence). Germline trimming cut 7 bases from V and 2 bases from J; bases unmatched to any gene: 5. The CDR3 runs to 15 residues. The CDR3 nucleotides are TGTGCCAGCTCCCAGACAGGGGGCAACACCGGGGAGCTGTTTTTT. Amino acid sequence: CASSQTGGNTGELFF.

The chain combines TRBV7-3 with TRBJ1-2; 11 bases match TRBD1. Germline trimming cut 5 bases from V and 4 bases from J; bases unmatched to any gene: 9. Per germline, CDR1 SGHTA and CDR2 FQGTGA. CDR3 length: 16 residues. CDR3 nucleotides: TGTGCCAGCAGCGCGGGACAGGGGGGCTCCATCTATGGCTACACCTTC. Translated, it gives CASSAGQGGSIYGYTF.

This chain connects TRBV3-1 (or the pseudogene TRBV3-2) to TRBJ2-7, with D unclear. CDR3 length: 13 amino acids. Germline V lookup: CDR1 LGHDT, CDR2 YNNKEL (reference sequence). Trimming took off 4 bases at V and 0 bases at J, with 7 bases between the two ends. CDR3 amino acids: CASSLQGSYEQYF. The DNA for the CDR3 is TGTGCCAGCAGCCTTCAAGGCTCCTACGAGCAGTACTTC.

The CDR3 nucleotides are TGTGCCTGTTCAGGGGAGCAACTTAATCAGCCCCAGCATTTT. Its protein product is CACSGEQLNQPQHF. The chain uses TRBV30 and TRBJ1-5; D is perhaps TRBD1 (6 bases). The CDR3 is 14 residues long. CDR1 GTSNPN and CDR2 SVGIG come from the germline V gene (reference sequence). Trimming left V 6 bases short and J 4 bases short, with 16 bases between.

Note on this clone: This may be a read error: a much more frequent sequence differs by one nucleotide. At the DNA level, this CDR3 is encoded by other sequences in the same sample as well. The chain links TRBV7-2 to TRBJ1-5; no reliable D call. The germline gives CDR1 SGHTA, CDR2 FQGNSA. The CDR3 sequence is 14 residues long. V dropped 1 base and J dropped 3 bases, with 7 bases sitting between them. Written as DNA, the CDR3 is TGTGCCAGCAGCTTAGGACTGGACAATCAGCCCCAGCATTTT. Translating it yields CASSLGLDNQPQHF.